A single sample is the source of the 20 T cell receptor beta chains below, sequenced in a study of blood T cell repertoires in COVID-19. The method was immunoSEQ multiplex PCR; TCRdb's version includes in-frame clones alone and lacks a portion of them. The top ten clones hold 6.5% to 7% of a sample with under 200,000 clones, around 80% of them seen once. Material for sequencing was peripheral blood. The receptor set was obtained from a man in his 70s with active or convalescent COVID-19.

This clone was recorded once. The chain has TRBV11-2 and TRBJ2-1; D might be TRBD1 (5 bases). CDR1 and CDR2 (germline): SGHAT, FQNNGV. V lost 7 bases to trimming and J lost 13 bases, with 20 bases between them. The CDR3 runs 13 residues. The CDR3 spells CASTPDKLGVQFF. As DNA, the CDR3 is TGTGCCAGCACGCCGGACAAATTGGGCGTTCAGTTCTTC.

The chain recombines TRBV27 with TRBJ1-5; 8 bases align to TRBD1. Per the germline V gene, CDR1 is MNHEY and CDR2 is SMNVEV (reference sequence). Germline trimming cut 6 bases from V and 1 base from J; bases unmatched to any gene: 8. The CDR3 contains 16 residues. The CDR3 here is CASSGGQGRSNQPQHF. In DNA form, the CDR3 reads TGTGCCAGCAGCGGAGGACAGGGAAGGAGCAATCAGCCCCAGCATTTT.

The chain links TRBV11-3 to TRBJ2-1, with D perhaps matching TRBD1 (8 bases). Germline assignment: CDR1 SGHNT and CDR2 YENEEA. There are 15 residues in the CDR3. V was shortened by 1 base and J by 8 bases, with 15 bases between the two germline ends. The CDR3 nucleotides read TGTGCCAGCAGCTTAGGTCAGGGGGCGGGAGATGAGCAGTTCTTC. As protein: CASSLGQGAGDEQFF.

The chain couples TRBV4-3 to TRBJ1-6; 7 bases align to TRBD1. The CDR3 contains 15 residues. Trimming removed 0 bases from V and 8 bases from J; junction bases left unmatched: 4. Germline loops: CDR1 LGHNA, CDR2 YSLEER. The CDR3: CASSQDGTAYSPLHF. The CDR3 bases are TGCGCCAGCAGCCAAGACGGGACAGCATATTCACCCCTCCACTTT.

This sequence joins TRBV6-5 and TRBJ1-5, with D tentatively TRBD1 (5 bases). CDR3 size: 13 residues. Germline assignment: CDR1 MNHEY and CDR2 SVGAGI. The germline V and J ends were trimmed by 1 base and 9 bases, with 10 bases remaining between them. In nucleotides, the CDR3 is TGTGCCAGCAGTTACTACCGGGGGGGGCCCCAGCATTTT. This encodes CASSYYRGGPQHF.

The chain links TRBV6-5 to TRBJ2-1; TRBD2 matches 7 bases. V dropped 5 bases and J dropped 10; count of bases not matched to a gene: 8. CDR1 is MNHEY and CDR2 is SVGAGI in the germline V gene. The CDR3 length is 13 residues. In DNA form, the CDR3 reads TGTGCCAGCAGTAACCAGGGAGCGGGGGAGCAGTTCTTC. It translates to CASSNQGAGEQFF.

The chain couples TRBV7-8 to TRBJ1-1; possibly TRBD1 for D (6 bases). Germline lookup yields CDR1 SGHVS and CDR2 FQNEAQ. CDR3 size: 17 residues. Trimming cost V 1 base and J 4 bases, with 19 bases left between them. This CDR3 reads CASSLGGGATRSTEAFF. The DNA of the CDR3 is TGTGCCAGCAGCTTAGGTGGGGGGGCTACTCGAAGCACTGAAGCTTTCTTT. Full variable domain (remainder filled in from reference TRBV7-8 and TRBJ1-1): GAGVSQSPRYKVAKRGQDVALRCDPISGHVSLFWYQQALGQGPEFLTYFQNEAQLDKSGLPSDRFFAERPEGSVSTLKIQRTQQEDSAVYLCASSLGGGATRSTEAFFGQGTRLTVV.

The V and J genes are TRBV2 and TRBJ1-4; D might be TRBD1 (5 bases). This CDR3 contains 14 residues. With 4 bases removed from V and 4 bases from J, the gap between germline ends came to 10 bases. The germline CDR1 and CDR2 sequences are SNHLY and FYNNEI. CDR3 in amino acids: CASSGTGNNEKLFF. The CDR3 nucleotides read TGTGCCAGCAGTGGCACAGGAAATAATGAAAAACTGTTTTTT.

This clone occurred once. The V call is TRBV27, the J call TRBJ2-1; 8 nucleotides line up with TRBD2. Germline V gene sequence: CDR1 MNHEY, CDR2 SMNVEV (reference sequence). The CDR3 has 14 amino acids. Trimming cost V 3 bases and J 8 bases; bases outside gene matches: 6. CDR3 residues: CASSLSGSIDEQFF. The CDR3 bases are TGTGCCAGCAGTTTGAGCGGGAGTATCGATGAGCAGTTCTTC.

This clone showed up just once. The CDR3 DNA reads TGTGCCACCAGCAGAGATTTGACAGCGGGAGGGAGTTCCTACAATGAGCAGTTCTTC. Protein product: CATSRDLTAGGSSYNEQFF. The V call is TRBV15, the J call TRBJ2-1, with TRBD2 matching 10 bases. Germline lookup yields CDR1 LNHNV and CDR2 YYDKDF (reference sequence). Trimming cost V 0 bases and J 1 base; bases outside gene matches: 9. The CDR3 runs to 19 residues.

The chain couples TRBV7-2 to TRBJ2-1, with D perhaps TRBD2 (5 bases). The length of the CDR3 is 15 residues. The V and J ends lost 5 bases and 2 bases respectively, with 13 bases between them. CDR1 and CDR2 (germline): SGHTA, FQGNSA. As DNA, the CDR3 is TGTGCCAGCAGCGAGGTCCGGGGTACCTACAATGAGCAGTTCTTC. Amino acids: CASSEVRGTYNEQFF.

This clone was observed a few times. In the same sample, other DNA sequences code for this CDR3. The J gene is TRBJ1-5, the V gene TRBV19, with D perhaps matching TRBD1 (6 bases). Trimming shortened V by 5 bases and J by 5 bases, and 10 bases separated the two germline ends. Germline CDR1 LNHDA, CDR2 SQIVND (reference sequence). The CDR3 runs to 13 residues. CDR3 protein: CASSRTADQPQHF. DNA for the CDR3: TGTGCCAGTAGTCGGACAGCGGATCAGCCCCAGCATTTT.

This CDR3 reads CASSYPTARVGSPLHF. The CDR3 region has the DNA TGTGCCAGCAGTTACCCCACCGCCAGGGTCGGTTCACCCCTCCACTTT. The rearrangement joins TRBV28 to TRBJ1-6; D possibly corresponds to TRBD1 (5 bases). V was cut by 4 bases and J by 9 bases, with 19 bases left in between. The length of the CDR3 is 16 residues. Germline V lookup: CDR1 MDHEN, CDR2 SYDVKM. Full variable domain (outside the CDR3, taken from reference TRBV28 and TRBJ1-6): DVKVTQSSRYLVKRTGEKVFLECVQDMDHENMFWYRQDPGLGLRLIYFSYDVKMKEKGDIPEGYSVSREKKERFSLILESASTNQTSMYLCASSYPTARVGSPLHFGNGTRLTVT.

The chain couples TRBV19 to TRBJ2-5, with 8 bases matching TRBD1. V lost 6 bases, J lost 5 bases, and 11 bases stayed unmatched. CDR1 and CDR2 from the germline V gene are LNHDA and SQIVND (reference sequence). This CDR3 comprises 15 residues. The CDR3 spells CASRETGVSMETQYF. In DNA form, the CDR3 reads TGTGCCAGTAGGGAGACAGGGGTTAGTATGGAGACCCAGTACTTC.

As for this clone: The junction and the germline gene differ at one end; a read error may be behind it. This chain connects TRBV15 to TRBJ1-6; unclear D gene. CDR3 length: 12 amino acids. Per the germline V gene, CDR1 is LNHNV and CDR2 is YYDKDF (reference sequence). The CDR3 is CATSRDQREVFF. Here the CDR3 DNA reads TGTGCCACCAGCAGAGATCAGAGGGAAGTGTTCTTT.

V gene TRBV9 combines with J gene TRBJ1-2; no clear D. There are 13 residues in the CDR3. The V end was cut by 4 bases, the J end by 3 bases, with 10 bases between. Per the germline V gene, CDR1 is SGDLS and CDR2 is YYNGEE. The CDR3 here is CASSKSPDYGYTF. The CDR3, as DNA: TGTGCCAGCAGCAAATCCCCGGACTATGGCTACACCTTC.

The V and J genes are TRBV12-1 and TRBJ2-3; TRBD2, the D gene given by the table, was not confirmed from the DNA. TRBV12-1 is a recognized pseudogene. CDR3 size: 15 residues. Here the CDR3 reads CASSSRDYGIHTQYF. For the CDR3, the DNA is TGTGCCAGCAGCTCCCGGGACTACGGAATACATACGCAGTATTTT.

The V call is TRBV24-1, the J call TRBJ2-1; 10 nucleotides align to TRBD2. The CDR3 is 15 amino acids. Germline loops: CDR1 KGHDR, CDR2 SFDVKD. V lost 9 bases, J lost 4 bases, and 8 bases stayed unmatched. CDR3: CATSAGGSPYNEQFF. CDR3 nucleotide sequence: TGTGCCACCTCAGCGGGAGGGTCCCCATACAATGAGCAGTTCTTC.

This chain uses TRBV10-2 with TRBJ2-1; D may be TRBD2 (6 bases). CDR1 and CDR2 from the germline V gene are WSHSY and SAAADI. CDR3 size: 14 residues. Trimming removed 7 bases from V and 1 base from J, with 11 bases in between. The CDR3 region is CASISGVSYNEQFF. The CDR3 DNA reads TGCGCCAGCATTTCGGGAGTATCCTACAATGAGCAGTTCTTC.

This chain connects TRBV12-5 to TRBJ1-6; no clear D gene. Germline CDR1 reads LGHNT; CDR2 reads FRNRAP. The CDR3 has 14 residues. V lost 1 base and J 10 bases, leaving 11 bases between the germline ends. DNA of the CDR3: TGTGCTAGTGGTTTGGCGGCAGGTCCATCACCCCTCCACTTT. Translated, it gives CASGLAAGPSPLHF.